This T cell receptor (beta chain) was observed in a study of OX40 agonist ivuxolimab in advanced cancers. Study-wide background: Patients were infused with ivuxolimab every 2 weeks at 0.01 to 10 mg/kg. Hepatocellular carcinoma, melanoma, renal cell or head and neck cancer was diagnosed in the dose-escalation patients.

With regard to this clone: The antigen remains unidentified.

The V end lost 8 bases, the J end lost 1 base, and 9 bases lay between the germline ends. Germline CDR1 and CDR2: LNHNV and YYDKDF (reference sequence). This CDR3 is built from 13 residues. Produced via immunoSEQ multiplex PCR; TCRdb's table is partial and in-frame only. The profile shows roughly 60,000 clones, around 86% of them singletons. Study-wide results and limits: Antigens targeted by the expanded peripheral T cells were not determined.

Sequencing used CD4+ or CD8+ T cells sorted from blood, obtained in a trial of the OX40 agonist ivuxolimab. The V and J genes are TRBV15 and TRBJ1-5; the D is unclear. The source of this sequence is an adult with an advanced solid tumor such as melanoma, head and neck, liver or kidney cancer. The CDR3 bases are TGTGCCACCTCGGCGGAGAGCAATCAGCCCCAGCATTTT. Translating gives CATSAESNQPQHF. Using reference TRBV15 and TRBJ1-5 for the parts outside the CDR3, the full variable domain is DAMVIQNPRYQVTQFGKPVTLSCSQTLNHNVMYWYQQKSSQAPKLLFHYYDKDFNNEADTPDNFQSRRPNTSFCFLDIRSPGLGDTAMYLCATSAESNQPQHFGDGTRLSIL.